The 20 T cell receptor beta chains below come from one sample, sequenced in a study of molecular identifiers for immune sequencing clone quantification. TCRdb re-called the PCR reads with MiXCR, one entry per CDR3 protein. The table shows roughly 630,000 distinct CDR3 sequences, with approximately 24% occurring only once. Specimen: naive CD8+ T cells from blood, with Jurkat cell RNA spiked in. Described subset: FACS-sorted CD8+CD4-CCR7+CD45RA+ naive T cells. All receptors come from a human donor in good health. Some libraries in this study had Jurkat cell RNA spiked in.

This clonotype was seen a handful of times. The J gene is TRBJ2-1, the V gene TRBV3-1; 8 bases align to TRBD2. CDR3 length equals 17 residues. V dropped 4 bases and J dropped 2; count of bases not matched to a gene: 10. Germline CDR1 reads LGHDT; CDR2 reads YNNKEL (reference sequence). CDR3 nucleotides: TGTGCCAGCAGCCCCCGACTTAGCGGGACGACCTACAATGAGCAGTTCTTC. It translates to CASSPRLSGTTYNEQFF.

On this clonotype itself: One base away lies a much larger clone, so this may be a sequencing read error. CDR3 amino acids: CASSAGQFPYGQYF. Here the CDR3 DNA reads TGTGCCAGCAGTGCGGGACAGTTTCCCTACGGGCAGTACTTC. The chain employs TRBV2 and TRBJ2-7; 7 nucleotides line up with TRBD1. Germline V CDR1 and CDR2: SNHLY, FYNNEI. CDR3 size: 14 residues.

This clonotype appeared many times. This sequence joins TRBV2 and TRBJ2-7; TRBD1 is a possible D gene (5 bases). Germline values: CDR1 SNHLY, CDR2 FYNNEI. V lost 6 bases and J 2 bases, leaving 14 bases between the germline ends. The CDR3 has 14 amino acids. CDR3 sequence: CASRDDSPPYEQYF. CDR3 nucleotides: TGTGCCAGCAGGGATGACAGTCCTCCCTACGAGCAGTACTTC.

The rearrangement uses TRBV9 and TRBJ2-1; weak D call: TRBD2 (6 bases). V was trimmed by 3 bases and J by 6 bases, leaving 16 bases between them. Germline lookup yields CDR1 SGDLS and CDR2 YYNGEE. The CDR3 is 15 amino acids. The CDR3 spells CASSGGGESPNEQFF. The CDR3 DNA reads TGTGCCAGCAGCGGTGGCGGGGAGTCCCCCAATGAGCAGTTCTTC.

The chain recombines TRBV9 with TRBJ2-1, with 7 positions matching TRBD2. Germline lookup yields CDR1 SGDLS and CDR2 YYNGEE. J gave up 4 bases and V 0 bases, and 10 bases lay outside the gene matches. The length of the CDR3 is 17 residues. The chain's CDR3 is CASSVGIASGNYNEQFF. The DNA for the CDR3 is TGTGCCAGCAGCGTAGGTATTGCTAGCGGAAATTACAATGAGCAGTTCTTC.

Regarding this clonotype: A much bigger clone sits one base away, suggesting this may be a read error. CDR3 protein: CASSEGTSSYNERFF. CDR3 in DNA: TGTGCCAGCAGTGAAGGGACTAGCTCCTACAATGAGCGGTTCTTC. The rearrangement joins TRBV2 to TRBJ2-1; TRBD2 agrees at 8 bases. The CDR3 contains 15 residues. Germline loops: CDR1 SNHLY, CDR2 FYNNEI.

As for this clonotype: A junction boundary mismatches the germline segment, possibly from a read error. This chain links TRBV15 with TRBJ1-4, with D uncertain. The CDR3 sequence is 17 residues long. The V gene's germline CDR1 is LNHNV and CDR2 YYDKDF (reference sequence). The CDR3 coding sequence is TGTGCCACCAGCAGAGGAGTGGGGAGTCAAGCTAATGAAAAACTGATTTTT. Translation gives CATSRGVGSQANEKLIF.

Turning to this clonotype: A read error may account for a junction end that differs from germline. The chain carries TRBV20-1 and TRBJ2-2; D is possibly TRBD2 (5 bases). CDR3 size: 11 residues. In germline, CDR1 is DFQATT, CDR2 SNEGSKA (reference sequence). The CDR3 nucleotides read TGCAGTGCCCCAAATACCGGGGAGCCGTTTTTT. Translated, it gives CSAPNTGEPFF.

In this sample, this clonotype turned up many times. The chain couples TRBV7-9 to TRBJ2-5; D gene ambiguous. CDR3 length: 14 amino acids. Between the trimmed V and J ends, which lost 2 bases and 3 bases, there was a span of 10 bases. CDR1 is SEHNR, CDR2 FQNEAQ, per germline (reference sequence). CDR3 sequence: CASSLLGGEETQYF. CDR3 sequence (DNA): TGTGCCAGCAGCTTATTAGGTGGGGAAGAGACCCAGTACTTC. Looking up the rest from reference TRBV7-9 and TRBJ2-5 gives the full variable domain: DTGVSQNPRHKITKRGQNVTFRCDPISEHNRLYWYRQTLGQGPEFLTYFQNEAQLEKSRLLSDRFSAERPKGSFSTLEIQRTEQGDSAMYLCASSLLGGEETQYFGPGTRLLVL.

The chain links TRBV5-4 to TRBJ2-1; 9 bases line up with TRBD2. CDR3 length: 15 residues. Trimming cost V 2 bases and J 5 bases; bases outside gene matches: 5. Germline V gene data show CDR1 as SGHNT and CDR2 as YYREEE (reference sequence). The CDR3 loop reads CASSFLAGENNEQFF. The CDR3 bases are TGTGCCAGCAGCTTCTTAGCGGGAGAAAACAATGAGCAGTTCTTC.

The V call is TRBV7-6, the J call TRBJ1-1; D call uncertain. This CDR3 is built from 15 residues. Per the germline V gene, CDR1 is SGHVS and CDR2 is FNYEAQ. V lost 5 bases, J lost 0 bases, and 13 bases lay in between. The chain's CDR3 is CASSPSQSMNTEAFF. DNA for the CDR3: TGTGCCAGCAGCCCCTCCCAAAGCATGAACACTGAAGCTTTCTTT.

To note about this clonotype: The missing conserved phenylalanine or tryptophan at the end of this CDR3 makes a read error likely. The V and J genes are TRBV5-4 and TRBJ1-1; TRBD1 is a possible D gene (5 bases). In germline, CDR1 is SGHNT, CDR2 YYREEE (reference sequence). The CDR3 runs 12 residues. Trimming took off 3 bases at V and 4 bases at J, with 7 bases between the two ends. The DNA for the CDR3 is TGTGCCAGCAGCTGGGGCGGCACTGAAGCTTTCTTA. Its translation: CASSWGGTEAFL.

The chain carries TRBV5-6 and TRBJ2-5; 10 bases are shared with TRBD2. The germline V gene has CDR1 SGHDT and CDR2 YYEEEE. The ends lost 4 bases at V and 3 bases at J; junction bases unmatched: 6. This CDR3 has 15 amino acids. The CDR3 DNA sequence: TGTGCCAGCAGCAGGACTAGCGGAGGGGAAGAGACCCAGTACTTC. It translates to CASSRTSGGEETQYF.

This clonotype has ten or more counts. The chain carries TRBV20-1 and TRBJ2-3, with 13 nucleotides matching TRBD2. V was clipped by 7 bases and J by 2 bases; unmatched bases: 6. Germline CDR1 is DFQATT and CDR2 is SNEGSKA (reference sequence). This CDR3 is built from 15 residues. Written as DNA, the CDR3 is TGCAGTGGGCCGGGACTAGCGGGAAACACAGATACGCAGTATTTT. It is translated as CSGPGLAGNTDTQYF.

This clonotype has just a few counts. CDR3 DNA: TGTGCCAGTAGTGTCGGGACAGGGTCAACCTACGAGCAGTACTTC. It is translated as CASSVGTGSTYEQYF. V is TRBV19 and J is TRBJ2-7, with 9 bases lining up with TRBD1. Trimming at V came to 5 bases and at J to 2 bases, leaving 7 bases not matched to a gene. CDR1 and CDR2 from the germline V gene are LNHDA and SQIVND (reference sequence). CDR3 length equals 15 residues. Filled out from reference TRBV19 and TRBJ2-7, the complete variable domain reads DGGITQSPKYLFRKEGQNVTLSCEQNLNHDAMYWYRQDPGQGLRLIYYSQIVNDFQKGDIAEGYSVSREKKESFPLTVTSAQKNPTAFYLCASSVGTGSTYEQYFGPGTRLTVT.

This clonotype occurred many times. This chain links TRBV6-2 or TRBV6-3 with TRBJ1-1; a weak D match, TRBD1 (5 bases). The CDR3 contains 17 residues. V was trimmed by 6 bases and J by 0 bases, leaving 20 bases between them. Germline CDR1 MNHEY, CDR2 SVGEGT. The CDR3 loop reads CASSPLWRGLMNTEAFF. The CDR3, as DNA: TGTGCCAGCAGCCCCTTGTGGAGGGGCCTCATGAACACTGAAGCTTTCTTT.

This clonotype showed up just a few times. This chain connects TRBV10-2 to TRBJ2-7; D is unresolved. Germline lookup yields CDR1 WSHSY and CDR2 SAAADI. V was pared by 0 bases and J by 0 bases, with 9 bases between. The CDR3 has 15 residues. CDR3 bases: TGCGCCAGCAGTGAGTCGGGGTCCTACTCCTACGAGCAGTACTTC. Translating it yields CASSESGSYSYEQYF.

This clonotype was seen at least ten times. The chain employs TRBV6-6 and TRBJ1-5; 11 nucleotides line up with TRBD1. The V gene end was trimmed by 2 bases and the J gene end by 5 bases; junction bases not matched to a gene: 5. This CDR3 is built from 16 residues. CDR1 and CDR2 (germline): MNHNY, SVGAGI (reference sequence). The CDR3, as DNA: TGTGCCAGCAGTTACACCAGGGACAGGGGGGATCAGCCCCAGCATTTT. It encodes CASSYTRDRGDQPQHF.

This clonotype was detected many times. The V and J genes are TRBV27 and TRBJ1-1; 10 bases match TRBD1. J lost 4 bases, V lost 0 bases, and 8 bases had no gene match. This CDR3 comprises 17 residues. Germline V gene sequence: CDR1 MNHEY, CDR2 SMNVEV (reference sequence). The CDR3 nucleotides are TGTGCCAGCAGTTTATCAGGGACAGGGGCCCCCAGCACTGAAGCTTTCTTT. It yields the protein CASSLSGTGAPSTEAFF.

The V call is TRBV30, the J call TRBJ1-3; unclear D gene. The V gene lost 5 bases and the J gene lost 11 bases, with 10 bases spanning the gap. Germline CDR1 GTSNPN, CDR2 SVGIG (reference sequence). The CDR3 extends over 10 amino acids. In DNA, the CDR3 is TGTGCCTGGGAGCAAGGCGCCATATATTTT. Amino acid sequence: CAWEQGAIYF.